These 28 T cell receptor beta chains were all obtained from the same sample, sequenced in a study of blood T cell repertoires in COVID-19. The protocol was immunoSEQ multiplex PCR, while the TCRdb copy is restricted to in-frame clones and leaves out a portion. The sample lists roughly 190,000 clones, under 90% seen once, with about 20% in the top ten. Material for sequencing was peripheral blood. These receptors were taken from a human donor in a cohort sampled during active COVID-19.

The chain recombines TRBV3-1 (or the pseudogene TRBV3-2) with TRBJ1-6; D is uncertain. The CDR3 is made up of 15 amino acids. Trimming pared 4 bases from V and 5 bases from J, leaving 12 bases between. Germline V CDR1 and CDR2: LGHDT, YNNKEL (reference sequence). The CDR3 region has the DNA TGTGCCAGCAGCCCGGGGTGGGCCGATAATTCACCCCTCCACTTT. Translation gives CASSPGWADNSPLHF.

The chain links TRBV6-1 to TRBJ1-6; D gene unclear. The V end was cut by 2 bases, the J end by 12 bases, with 11 bases between. CDR3 length: 13 residues. CDR1 MNHNS and CDR2 SASEGT come from the germline V gene. The CDR3 DNA reads as TGTGCCAGCAGTGAAAATCAGAAGATACCCCTCCACTTT. The encoded protein is CASSENQKIPLHF.

This chain links TRBV5-5 with TRBJ2-7; D is perhaps TRBD1 (6 bases). The CDR3 extends over 15 amino acids. Trimming removed 0 bases at V and 2 bases at J, with 12 bases between. Germline CDR1 reads SGHKS; CDR2 reads YYEKEE (reference sequence). CDR3 in amino acids: CASSLAHRVPYEQYF. As DNA, the CDR3 is TGTGCCAGCAGCTTGGCCCACAGGGTCCCCTACGAGCAGTACTTC.

The chain couples TRBV29-1 to TRBJ1-1; no reliable D call. The CDR3 contains 11 residues. Germline CDR1 SQVTM, CDR2 ANQGSEA. Trimming left V 3 bases short and J 1 base short, with 3 bases between. This chain's CDR3 is CSVDKNTEAFF. CDR3 DNA sequence: TGCAGCGTTGACAAGAACACTGAAGCTTTCTTT.

This sequence joins TRBV10-3 and TRBJ2-2; 8 bases map to TRBD1. Trimming at V came to 5 bases and at J to 7 bases, leaving 6 bases not matched to a gene. Germline-derived CDR1 and CDR2 are ENHRY and SYGVKD. CDR3 length: 14 amino acids. CDR3 nucleotide sequence: TGTGCCATCAGTTTGGACAGGGATCACGGGGAGCTGTTTTTT. It codes for CAISLDRDHGELFF.

J is TRBJ1-1 and V is TRBV18; D gene uncertain. Germline assignment: CDR1 KGHSH and CDR2 LQKENI. This CDR3 has 14 residues. The V gene lost 4 bases and the J gene lost 2 bases, with 11 bases spanning the gap. The CDR3 coding sequence is TGTGCCAGCTCACTTCACAGAGTCAACACTGAAGCTTTCTTT. Its protein is CASSLHRVNTEAFF. Filled out from reference TRBV18 and TRBJ1-1, the complete variable domain reads NAGVMQNPRHLVRRRGQEARLRCSPMKGHSHVYWYRQLPEEGLKFMVYLQKENIIDESGMPKERFSAEFPKEGPSILRIQQVVRGDSAAYFCASSLHRVNTEAFFGQGTRLTVV.

CDR3 loop: CASSQGQGSYEQYV. Written as DNA, the CDR3 is TGTGCCAGCAGCCAAGGGCAGGGTTCCTACGAGCAGTACGTC. The V and J genes are TRBV3-1 (or the pseudogene TRBV3-2) and TRBJ2-7; possible D gene TRBD1, 5 bases. The CDR3 has 14 amino acids. The V end lost 1 base, the J end lost 1 base, and 8 bases lay between the germline ends. Per the germline V gene, CDR1 is LGHDT and CDR2 is YNNKEL (reference sequence).

DNA for the CDR3: TGCGCCAGCAGCTTAGTGACGGGGGTTACCTACGAGCAGTACTTC. Translated: CASSLVTGVTYEQYF. J is TRBJ2-7 and V is TRBV5-1, with D possibly matching TRBD2 (6 bases). CDR1 SGHRS and CDR2 YFSETQ come from the germline V gene. The CDR3 contains 15 residues. The germline V and J ends were trimmed by 2 bases and 2 bases, with 14 bases remaining between them.

The chain combines TRBV3-1 (or the pseudogene TRBV3-2) with TRBJ2-2; TRBD2 matches 12 bases. Germline assignment: CDR1 LGHDT and CDR2 YNNKEL (reference sequence). V was clipped by 0 bases and J by 1 base; unmatched bases: 15. The CDR3 spans 22 residues. As DNA, the CDR3 is TGTGCCAGCAGCCAAGAACCCCTGAGCCCTAGCGGGGGGGCCGGGAACACCGGGGAGCTGTTTTTT. Protein sequence: CASSQEPLSPSGGAGNTGELFF.

This rearrangement joins TRBV7-2 to TRBJ2-2, with 8 positions matching TRBD2. CDR3 length: 17 residues. CDR1 and CDR2 (germline): SGHTA, FQGNSA. V lost 1 base and J lost 9; bases outside the gene matches: 13. CDR3 residues: CASSLVGGSGGERELFF. The CDR3 bases are TGTGCCAGCAGCTTAGTTGGGGGAAGCGGGGGAGAGAGGGAGCTGTTTTTT.

J is TRBJ2-1 and V is TRBV5-1; 15 nucleotides agree with TRBD2. The germline gives CDR1 SGHRS, CDR2 YFSETQ. The CDR3 consists of 18 residues. V shed 4 bases, J shed 0 bases, and the junction held 5 bases outside the gene matches. CDR3 DNA: TGCGCCAGCAGCCCCGGGACTAGCGGGGGGACCTCCTACAATGAGCAGTTCTTC. It translates to CASSPGTSGGTSYNEQFF.

The rearrangement links TRBV10-3 to TRBJ2-1, with TRBD2 as a possible D gene (6 bases). CDR1 is ENHRY and CDR2 is SYGVKD in the germline V gene. Trimming stripped 7 bases from V and 8 bases from J, with 21 bases between. The CDR3 contains 15 residues. CDR3: CAIKAGSSFVDEQFF. The CDR3 DNA reads as TGTGCCATCAAGGCGGGAAGTTCCTTCGTCGATGAGCAGTTCTTC.

V usage is TRBV11-3 and J usage is TRBJ2-1; 8 nucleotides line up with TRBD1. The CDR3 loop spans 15 amino acids. J gave up 8 bases and V 5 bases, and 11 bases lay outside the gene matches. The V gene's germline CDR1 is SGHNT and CDR2 YENEEA. The CDR3 loop is CASSPGQGRSDEQFF. CDR3 nucleotide sequence: TGTGCCAGCAGCCCCGGACAGGGACGGTCGGATGAGCAGTTCTTC.

The rearrangement joins TRBV5-8 to TRBJ1-2; D call uncertain. Germline-derived CDR1 and CDR2 are SGHTS and YDEGEE. The CDR3 extends over 13 amino acids. V was shortened by 10 bases and J by 3 bases, with 16 bases between the two germline ends. CDR3 region: CAPRSGFYYGYTF. In DNA form, the CDR3 reads TGTGCCCCCCGGTCCGGGTTTTACTATGGCTACACCTTC.

The chain carries TRBV12-3 or TRBV12-4 and TRBJ2-3; no reliable D call. CDR3 length equals 13 residues. Trimming took 3 bases from V and 4 from J, leaving 8 bases between them. The CDR3 DNA sequence: TGTGCCAGCAGTTTGCTGGGCCCAGATACGCAGTATTTT. Its translation: CASSLLGPDTQYF.

The chain joins TRBV7-9 to TRBJ1-1; D gene ambiguous. The CDR3 has 11 amino acids. In germline, CDR1 is SEHNR, CDR2 FQNEAQ (reference sequence). The V gene lost 6 bases and the J gene lost 6 bases, with 8 bases spanning the gap. In nucleotides, the CDR3 is TGTGCCAGCAGGCAGGCTTCTGAAGCTTTCTTT. Its protein product is CASRQASEAFF.

The V call is TRBV5-1, the J call TRBJ2-5, with 7 bases identical to TRBD2. V lost 2 bases and J lost 4; bases outside the gene matches: 8. The CDR3 consists of 15 residues. CDR1 SGHRS and CDR2 YFSETQ come from the germline V gene. DNA of the CDR3: TGCGCCAGCAGCTTTGGGCCGGGGGGACCAGAGACCCAGTACTTC. Translation: CASSFGPGGPETQYF.

This chain links TRBV7-8 with TRBJ1-1; D remains unclear. Germline loops: CDR1 SGHVS, CDR2 FQNEAQ. With 5 bases removed from V and 7 bases from J, the gap between germline ends came to 17 bases. There are 14 residues in the CDR3. The CDR3 nucleotides read TGTGCCAGCAGCCGAGGGCGGGAGAGGATTGAAGCTTTCTTT. Its translation is CASSRGRERIEAFF. The full variable domain, completed using reference TRBV7-8 and TRBJ1-1, is GAGVSQSPRYKVAKRGQDVALRCDPISGHVSLFWYQQALGQGPEFLTYFQNEAQLDKSGLPSDRFFAERPEGSVSTLKIQRTQQEDSAVYLCASSRGRERIEAFFGQGTRLTVV.

This sequence joins TRBV4-1 and TRBJ1-1; no reliable D call. This CDR3 has 16 amino acids. The ends were cut back, 1 base at V and 5 bases at J, with 17 bases in the middle. Germline values: CDR1 MGHRA, CDR2 YSYEKL. CDR3 residues: CASSQGAREGRTEAFF. The CDR3 coding sequence is TGCGCCAGCAGCCAAGGGGCGCGGGAAGGGAGGACTGAAGCTTTCTTT.

This CDR3 is CASIYRGNQPQHF. The CDR3 DNA reads TGTGCCAGCATCTACAGGGGGAATCAGCCCCAGCATTTT. The rearrangement uses TRBV28 and TRBJ1-5; 8 nucleotides match TRBD1. The CDR3 consists of 13 residues. The V gene end was trimmed by 7 bases and the J gene end by 4 bases; junction bases not matched to a gene: 3. Germline V lookup: CDR1 MDHEN, CDR2 SYDVKM. The variable domain in full, with the rest retrieved from reference TRBV28 and TRBJ1-5, is DVKVTQSSRYLVKRTGEKVFLECVQDMDHENMFWYRQDPGLGLRLIYFSYDVKMKEKGDIPEGYSVSREKKERFSLILESASTNQTSMYLCASIYRGNQPQHFGDGTRLSIL.

The chain carries TRBV5-1 and TRBJ2-7; the D is unclear. CDR1 and CDR2 from the germline V gene are SGHRS and YFSETQ. The CDR3 sequence is 14 residues long. With 2 bases removed from V and 0 bases from J, the gap between germline ends came to 9 bases. The CDR3 DNA follows: TGCGCCAGCAGCTTAGGTGACAACTCCTACGAGCAGTACTTC. It translates to CASSLGDNSYEQYF.

CDR3 amino acids: CASSPDRASYEQYF. The CDR3 nucleotides are TGTGCCAGCAGCCCTGACAGGGCCTCCTACGAGCAGTACTTC. The chain couples TRBV28 to TRBJ2-7; 7 positions match TRBD1. Germline V lookup: CDR1 MDHEN, CDR2 SYDVKM. J lost 0 bases, V lost 6 bases, and 5 bases had no gene match. The CDR3 runs 14 residues. Filled out from reference TRBV28 and TRBJ2-7, the complete variable domain reads DVKVTQSSRYLVKRTGEKVFLECVQDMDHENMFWYRQDPGLGLRLIYFSYDVKMKEKGDIPEGYSVSREKKERFSLILESASTNQTSMYLCASSPDRASYEQYFGPGTRLTVT.

The chain couples TRBV3-1 (or the pseudogene TRBV3-2) to TRBJ2-2; 7 positions agree with TRBD2. Losses at the gene ends were 1 base for V and 4 bases for J; bases not matched to a gene: 6. Germline V CDR1 and CDR2: LGHDT, YNNKEL (reference sequence). CDR3 length equals 16 residues. This CDR3 is CASSQVIGGSTGELFF. The CDR3 nucleotides read TGTGCCAGCAGCCAAGTAATCGGGGGGTCCACCGGGGAGCTGTTTTTT.

This chain links TRBV10-2 with TRBJ1-5, with D maybe TRBD1 (5 bases). The V and J ends lost 4 bases and 8 bases respectively, with 15 bases between them. The germline V gene has CDR1 WSHSY and CDR2 SAAADI. CDR3 length equals 14 residues. CDR3 residues: CASSAGGEAKPQHF. The CDR3 nucleotides read TGCGCCAGCAGTGCGGGGGGGGAGGCGAAGCCCCAGCATTTT.

This chain connects TRBV6-5 to TRBJ2-1, with 11 bases that match TRBD1. The CDR3 is 15 amino acids. After removal of 6 bases from V and 6 bases from J, the junction contained 7 bases not matched to a gene. The germline V gene has CDR1 MNHEY and CDR2 SVGAGI. CDR3 loop: CASRRTGTGGNEQFF. CDR3 sequence (DNA): TGTGCCAGCAGACGAACCGGGACAGGGGGCAATGAGCAGTTCTTC.

This sequence joins TRBV3-1 (or the pseudogene TRBV3-2) and TRBJ2-3; D unclear. The CDR3 is made up of 15 amino acids. Germline-derived CDR1 and CDR2 are LGHDT and YNNKEL (reference sequence). V lost 1 base to trimming and J lost 5 bases, with 13 bases between them. CDR3 coding DNA: TGTGCCAGCAGCCAAGGACTCGGAGTCGGAGATACGCAGTATTTT. Translated: CASSQGLGVGDTQYF.

This clone appeared a single time. This rearrangement joins TRBV12-5 to TRBJ1-1; D remains ambiguous. From germline, CDR1 is LGHNT and CDR2 FRNRAP. There are 14 residues in the CDR3. V was cut by 1 base and J by 0 bases, with 6 bases left in between. CDR3 region: CASGLGHLNTEAFF. The CDR3 DNA sequence: TGTGCTAGTGGTTTGGGACACTTGAACACTGAAGCTTTCTTT.

The rearrangement links TRBV28 to TRBJ2-2; D is possibly TRBD1 (5 bases). This CDR3 region has 15 residues. The germline V gene has CDR1 MDHEN and CDR2 SYDVKM. V lost 3 bases and J 5 bases, leaving 13 bases between the germline ends. The CDR3 nucleotides are TGTGCCAGCAGTTTGATAACAGGTCGGACCGGGGAGCTGTTTTTT. Translating gives CASSLITGRTGELFF.